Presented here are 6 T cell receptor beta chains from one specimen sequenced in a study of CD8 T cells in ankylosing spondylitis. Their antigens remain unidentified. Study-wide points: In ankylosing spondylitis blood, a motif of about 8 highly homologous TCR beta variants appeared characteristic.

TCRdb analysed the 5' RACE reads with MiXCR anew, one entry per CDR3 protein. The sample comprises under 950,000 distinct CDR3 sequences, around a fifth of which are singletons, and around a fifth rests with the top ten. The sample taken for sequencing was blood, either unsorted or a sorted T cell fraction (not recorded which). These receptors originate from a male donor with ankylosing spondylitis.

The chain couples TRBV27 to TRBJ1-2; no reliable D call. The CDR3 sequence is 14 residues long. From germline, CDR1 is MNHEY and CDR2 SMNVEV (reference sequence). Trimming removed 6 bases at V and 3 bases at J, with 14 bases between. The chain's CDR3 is CASSTSKSHYGYTF. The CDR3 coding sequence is TGTGCCAGCAGCACCTCTAAGAGTCACTATGGCTACACCTTC.

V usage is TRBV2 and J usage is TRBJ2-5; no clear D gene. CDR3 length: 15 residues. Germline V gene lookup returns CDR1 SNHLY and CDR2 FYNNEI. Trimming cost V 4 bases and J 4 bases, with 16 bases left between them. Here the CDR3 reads CASSGARLVGETQYF. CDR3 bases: TGTGCCAGCAGTGGCGCCCGGTTGGTGGGAGAGACCCAGTACTTC.

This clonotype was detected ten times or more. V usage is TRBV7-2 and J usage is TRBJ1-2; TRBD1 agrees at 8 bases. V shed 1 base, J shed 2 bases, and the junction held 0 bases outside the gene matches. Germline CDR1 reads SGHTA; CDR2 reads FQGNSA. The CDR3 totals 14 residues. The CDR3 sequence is CASSLGDRNYGYTF. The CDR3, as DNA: TGTGCCAGCAGCTTAGGGGACAGGAACTATGGCTACACCTTC.

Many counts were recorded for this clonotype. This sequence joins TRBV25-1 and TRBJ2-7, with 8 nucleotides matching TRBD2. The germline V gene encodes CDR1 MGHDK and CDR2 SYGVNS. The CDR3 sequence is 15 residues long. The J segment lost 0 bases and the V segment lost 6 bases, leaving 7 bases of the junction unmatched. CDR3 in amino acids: CASRNERGSSYEQYF. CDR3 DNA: TGTGCCAGCAGAAACGAGCGGGGGAGCTCCTACGAGCAGTACTTC.

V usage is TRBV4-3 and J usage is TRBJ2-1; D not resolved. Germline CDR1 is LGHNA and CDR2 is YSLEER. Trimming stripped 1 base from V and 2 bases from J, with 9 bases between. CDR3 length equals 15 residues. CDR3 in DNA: TGCGCCAGCAGCCAAGGGCCCGCTGCCTACAATGAGCAGTTCTTC. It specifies CASSQGPAAYNEQFF.

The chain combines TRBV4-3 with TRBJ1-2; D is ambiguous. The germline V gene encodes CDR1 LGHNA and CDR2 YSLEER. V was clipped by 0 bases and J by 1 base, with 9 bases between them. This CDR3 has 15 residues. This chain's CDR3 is CASSQETEGNYGYTF. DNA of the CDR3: TGCGCCAGCAGCCAAGAGACTGAGGGTAACTATGGCTACACCTTC.